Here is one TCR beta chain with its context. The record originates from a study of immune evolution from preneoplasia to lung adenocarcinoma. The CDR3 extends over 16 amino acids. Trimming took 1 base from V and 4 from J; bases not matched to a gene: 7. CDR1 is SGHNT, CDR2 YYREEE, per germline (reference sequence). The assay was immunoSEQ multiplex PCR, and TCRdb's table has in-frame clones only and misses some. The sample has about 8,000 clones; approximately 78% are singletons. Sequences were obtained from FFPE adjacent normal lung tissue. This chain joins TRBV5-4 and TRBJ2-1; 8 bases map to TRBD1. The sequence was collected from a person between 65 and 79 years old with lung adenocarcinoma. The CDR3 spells CASSLSGQGPYNEQFF. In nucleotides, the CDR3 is TGTGCCAGCAGCTTGTCCGGACAGGGCCCTTACAATGAGCAGTTCTTC. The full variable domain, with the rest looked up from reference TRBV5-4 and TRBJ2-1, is ETGVTQSPTHLIKTRGQQVTLRCSSQSGHNTVSWYQQALGQGPQFIFQYYREEENGRGNFPPRFSGLQFPNYSSELNVNALELDDSALYLCASSLSGQGPYNEQFFGPGTRLTVL.